The 27 T cell receptor beta chains below all came from one sample that was sequenced in a study of shared clonotypes between healthy human individuals. Generated by immunoSEQ multiplex PCR, the TCRdb table keeps only in-frame clones and is missing some. Of about 100,000 clones listed, approximately 44% are singletons. The material sequenced was PBMCs. The receptors were sampled from a woman in her forties in good health. Some clones in this sample may be carry-over from other donors' samples.

The V and J genes are TRBV5-1 and TRBJ2-3; D remains ambiguous. CDR3 length equals 14 residues. The germline CDR1 and CDR2 sequences are SGHRS and YFSETQ. The V and J ends lost 0 bases and 5 bases respectively, with 10 bases between them. This CDR3 reads CASSLASTEDTQYF. CDR3 in DNA: TGCGCCAGCAGCTTGGCCTCAACGGAAGATACGCAGTATTTT.

This clone has only a few counts. This chain links TRBV2 with TRBJ2-7; 12 bases match TRBD1. Unmatched junction bases numbered 11, after V lost 2 bases and J lost 6 bases. This CDR3 spans 17 amino acids. The V gene's germline CDR1 is SNHLY and CDR2 FYNNEI. The CDR3 loop reads CASSERSSGQGASEQYF. CDR3 bases: TGTGCCAGCAGTGAAAGGTCCTCGGGACAGGGGGCTTCCGAGCAGTACTTC.

The V and J genes are TRBV18 and TRBJ2-5; D is unclear. The closer fit of TRBJ2-7 to the DNA end suggests the J call may be wrong. The germline V gene encodes CDR1 KGHSH and CDR2 LQKENI. This CDR3 region has 15 residues. This CDR3 reads CASSPPGGRSYEQYF. CDR3 sequence (DNA): TGTGCCAGCTCACCCCCGGGTGGGCGCTCCTACGAGCAGTACTTC.

On this clone: A read error is possible here, since a much larger clone lies one base away. The chain uses TRBV7-6 and TRBJ2-5, with 7 bases that match TRBD2. The germline CDR1 and CDR2 sequences are SGHVS and FNYEAQ. The CDR3 runs 13 residues. Trimming took 6 bases from V and 7 from J; bases not matched to a gene: 8. CDR3 residues: CASRPGGKGTQYF. As DNA, the CDR3 is TGTGCCAGCAGACCGGGGGGAAAAGGGACCCAGTACTTC.

As for this clone: This sequence is one base from a far larger clone and is likely a read error. V gene TRBV7-8 combines with J gene TRBJ2-3; perhaps TRBD1 as D (7 bases). This CDR3 comprises 16 residues. Germline V CDR1 and CDR2: SGHVS, FQNEAQ. The CDR3 protein is CAGSQGFRGDADTQYF. Here the CDR3 DNA reads TGTGCCGGCAGCCAAGGCTTCAGGGGGGATGCGGATACGCAGTATTTT.

V usage is TRBV27 and J usage is TRBJ2-3, with 9 bases identical to TRBD2. The junction had 3 bases not matched to a gene; V was cut back by 3 bases and J by 5 bases. The CDR3 has 14 amino acids. Germline V gene sequence: CDR1 MNHEY, CDR2 SMNVEV (reference sequence). CDR3 protein: CASSLGLAQDTQYF. The CDR3 nucleotides read TGTGCCAGCAGTTTGGGACTAGCCCAAGATACGCAGTATTTT.

This clone occurred once. The CDR3 coding sequence is TGTGCCAGCAGCTTGGACCCAGGGAACGAGCAGTACTTC. Translating gives CASSLDPGNEQYF. The V and J genes are TRBV5-5 and TRBJ2-7; tentative D call: TRBD1 (5 bases). CDR3 length equals 13 residues. Trimming left V 0 bases short and J 5 bases short, with 9 bases between. Germline V gene data show CDR1 as SGHKS and CDR2 as YYEKEE (reference sequence).

This clone was counted many times. The V gene is TRBV11-2, the J gene TRBJ1-2, with 7 bases that match TRBD1. The germline V gene has CDR1 SGHAT and CDR2 FQNNGV. The CDR3 consists of 12 residues. V shed 5 bases, J shed 8 bases, and the junction held 5 bases outside the gene matches. The CDR3 region is CASSPPGGGYTF. Written as DNA, the CDR3 is TGTGCCAGCAGCCCCCCAGGGGGAGGCTACACCTTC.

The chain links TRBV29-1 to TRBJ2-7, with D possibly being TRBD1 (6 bases). The CDR3 is made up of 13 amino acids. CDR1 and CDR2 (germline): SQVTM, ANQGSEA. V was clipped by 2 bases and J by 2 bases, with 10 bases between them. CDR3 sequence (DNA): TGCAGCGTTGAAAGGGACAACACCTACGAGCAGTACTTC. Its protein product is CSVERDNTYEQYF.

The rearrangement joins TRBV29-1 to TRBJ2-7; a possible D gene is TRBD1 (6 bases). Trimming shortened V by 4 bases and J by 3 bases, and 13 bases separated the two germline ends. Germline-derived CDR1 and CDR2 are SQVTM and ANQGSEA. The CDR3 spans 13 residues. CDR3 DNA: TGCAGCGTTGCAGGGGTGACGGACTACGAGCAGTACTTC. Amino acid sequence: CSVAGVTDYEQYF.

This clone showed up many times. V is TRBV6-6 and J is TRBJ2-7; TRBD2 might be the D (6 bases). The CDR3 has 14 amino acids. V was shortened by 5 bases and J by 3 bases, with 14 bases between the two germline ends. Looked up from germline, CDR1 is MNHNY and CDR2 is SVGAGI (reference sequence). The chain's CDR3 is CASSQMEGVYEQYF. CDR3 sequence (DNA): TGTGCCAGCAGTCAAATGGAGGGAGTCTACGAGCAGTACTTC.

V and J are TRBV6-1 and TRBJ1-4, with a possible D match to TRBD1 (6 bases). In germline, CDR1 is MNHNS, CDR2 SASEGT. This CDR3 comprises 16 residues. V was clipped by 3 bases and J by 8 bases, with 19 bases between them. The CDR3 loop is CASSDLPRAGAEKLFF. The CDR3, as DNA: TGTGCCAGCAGTGATCTTCCCAGGGCAGGGGCCGAAAAACTGTTTTTT.

CDR3 amino acids: CASSSGTSGTYEQYF. The CDR3 DNA reads as TGTGCCAGCAGCTCCGGGACTAGCGGGACCTACGAGCAGTACTTC. V is TRBV11-2 and J is TRBJ2-7, with 13 positions matching TRBD2. The germline gives CDR1 SGHAT, CDR2 FQNNGV. The junction had 2 bases not matched to a gene; V was cut back by 4 bases and J by 2 bases. The CDR3 is 15 residues long.

The V gene is TRBV19, the J gene TRBJ1-5, with 7 nucleotides matching TRBD1. The junction had 8 bases not matched to a gene; V was cut back by 2 bases and J by 7 bases. Germline V lookup: CDR1 LNHDA, CDR2 SQIVND (reference sequence). The CDR3 spans 15 residues. The chain's CDR3 is CASSISQGQLQPQHF. CDR3 bases: TGTGCCAGTAGTATATCTCAGGGACAGTTGCAGCCCCAGCATTTT. The whole variable domain, remainder taken from reference TRBV19 and TRBJ1-5, is DGGITQSPKYLFRKEGQNVTLSCEQNLNHDAMYWYRQDPGQGLRLIYYSQIVNDFQKGDIAEGYSVSREKKESFPLTVTSAQKNPTAFYLCASSISQGQLQPQHFGDGTRLSIL.

About this clone itself: A much larger clone is a single base away; this may be a read error. The chain recombines TRBV7-2 with TRBJ2-5; no clear D gene. The better agreement between TRBJ2-7 and the DNA end casts doubt on the J call. CDR1 is SGHTA and CDR2 is FQGNSA in the germline V gene. The CDR3 runs to 13 residues. The CDR3 DNA reads TGTGCCAGCAGCCTCTCCTCCATCCACGAGCAGTACTTC. Encoded protein: CASSLSSIHEQYF.

The CDR3 reads CASSLRGSYEQYF. The CDR3 DNA follows: TGTGCCAGCAGCCTCCGGGGCTCCTACGAGCAGTACTTC. The chain employs TRBV7-9 and TRBJ2-7, with TRBD2 as a possible D gene (5 bases). The CDR3 has 13 amino acids. Trimming shortened V by 5 bases and J by 0 bases, and 8 bases separated the two germline ends. Germline CDR1 and CDR2: SEHNR and FQNEAQ (reference sequence).

In this sample, this clone turned up many times. Other DNA sequences in the same sample also yield this CDR3. This chain uses TRBV27 with TRBJ2-7; possibly TRBD2 for D (6 bases). This CDR3 region has 15 residues. Trimming removed 8 bases from V and 3 bases from J, with 20 bases in between. Germline V lookup: CDR1 MNHEY, CDR2 SMNVEV (reference sequence). The CDR3 DNA is TGTGCCAGCTCTTTGGCGGGAAGGCCCCGCTACGAGCAGTACTTC. As protein: CASSLAGRPRYEQYF.

This clone was seen only a few times. This CDR3 is also generated by other DNA sequences in the sample. The V gene is TRBV7-2, the J gene TRBJ2-7; 11 bases match TRBD2. The CDR3 extends over 15 amino acids. Germline V gene lookup returns CDR1 SGHTA and CDR2 FQGNSA. The trim removed 6 bases at V and 0 bases at J, leaving 4 bases unmatched. CDR3 region: CASSLLAGASYEQYF. CDR3 sequence (DNA): TGTGCCAGCAGTCTACTAGCGGGAGCCTCCTACGAGCAGTACTTC.

This clone was found a few times. V and J are TRBV2 and TRBJ2-7; 8 bases line up with TRBD1. CDR1 and CDR2 (germline): SNHLY, FYNNEI. The CDR3 sequence is 12 residues long. J was trimmed by 5 bases and V by 6 bases; bases with no gene match: 3. The CDR3 protein is CASRDRGHEQYF. The DNA of the CDR3 is TGTGCCAGCAGAGACAGGGGACACGAGCAGTACTTC. Variable domain in full (rest from reference TRBV2 and TRBJ2-7): EPEVTQTPSHQVTQMGQEVILRCVPISNHLYFYWYRQILGQKVEFLVSFYNNEISEKSEIFDDQFSVERPDGSNFTLKIRSTKLEDSAMYFCASRDRGHEQYFGPGTRLTVT.

The rearrangement uses TRBV15 and TRBJ2-5; TRBD2 is a possible D gene (6 bases). Between the trimmed V and J ends, which lost 6 bases and 7 bases, there was a span of 21 bases. The V gene's germline CDR1 is LNHNV and CDR2 YYDKDF (reference sequence). There are 15 residues in the CDR3. CDR3 sequence: CATSPLGRDVVTQYF. The CDR3 region has the DNA TGTGCCACCAGTCCTTTGGGGCGGGACGTGGTGACCCAGTACTTC.

This chain connects TRBV15 to TRBJ2-1, with no clear D. Trimming shortened V by 1 base and J by 8 bases, and 12 bases separated the two germline ends. The germline V gene encodes CDR1 LNHNV and CDR2 YYDKDF (reference sequence). This CDR3 comprises 14 residues. CDR3 sequence: CATSRALSWYEQFF. CDR3 bases: TGTGCCACCAGCAGAGCGCTCAGTTGGTATGAGCAGTTCTTC.

In its sample, this clone was seen many times. The chain uses TRBV28 and TRBJ1-1; possibly TRBD1 for D (5 bases). Germline CDR1 is MDHEN and CDR2 is SYDVKM. The CDR3 spans 11 residues. V lost 5 bases, J lost 9 bases, and 10 bases lay in between. The CDR3 region is CASSLGTKAFF. The CDR3 region has the DNA TGTGCCAGCAGTCTCGGGACTAAAGCTTTCTTT.

The chain is built from TRBV4-2 and TRBJ2-5; D is uncertain. The length of the CDR3 is 13 residues. Germline V lookup: CDR1 LGHNA, CDR2 YNFKEQ. Deletions cut 5 bases from V and 0 bases from J, with 7 bases between. CDR3 DNA sequence: TGTGCCAGCAGCTCCCTGGACCAAGAGACCCAGTACTTC. Its protein is CASSSLDQETQYF.

This clone appeared once. The chain has TRBV30 and TRBJ2-7; no firm D call. Per germline, CDR1 GTSNPN and CDR2 SVGIG (reference sequence). The ends were cut back, 2 bases at V and 3 bases at J, with 8 bases in the middle. The CDR3 loop spans 12 amino acids. CDR3 coding DNA: TGTGCCTGGAGTAGGTCGTTCTACGAGCAGTACTTC. Translation gives CAWSRSFYEQYF.

Many counts were recorded for this clone. Other DNA sequences in the sample encode the same CDR3. This chain joins TRBV27 and TRBJ1-3; D unclear. CDR3 length: 15 amino acids. Germline values: CDR1 MNHEY, CDR2 SMNVEV (reference sequence). The V and J ends lost 4 bases and 0 bases respectively, with 10 bases between them. CDR3 region: CASSSRRSSGNTIYF. In nucleotides, the CDR3 is TGTGCCAGCAGTTCCCGACGGAGCTCTGGAAACACCATATATTTT.

The rearrangement uses TRBV7-8 and TRBJ1-4; D gene ambiguous. V lost 5 bases, J lost 3 bases, and 13 bases lay in between. Germline V gene sequence: CDR1 SGHVS, CDR2 FQNEAQ. This CDR3 is 15 amino acids long. CDR3 residues: CASSPVGGSNEKLFF. DNA for the CDR3: TGTGCCAGCAGCCCTGTTGGAGGATCTAATGAAAAACTGTTTTTT.

For this clone: A much larger clone differs from this one at a single base, so this may be a read error. Other DNA sequences in the sample encode the same CDR3. The chain carries TRBV7-9 and TRBJ2-7, with D possibly TRBD1 on 5 matching bases. V was cut by 2 bases and J by 3 bases, with 5 bases left in between. The germline CDR1 and CDR2 sequences are SEHNR and FQNEAQ (reference sequence). This CDR3 has 12 residues. The CDR3 here is CASSLQGYEQYF. The CDR3 nucleotides are TGTGCCAGCAGCTTACAGGGCTACGAGCAGTACTTC.